Shown below are 21 T cell receptor beta chains from a single sample sequenced in a study of response to subunit inactivated influenza vaccine. A single record per CDR3 protein comes from TCRdb applying MiXCR to the RT-PCR reads. The sample includes roughly 540,000 distinct CDR3 sequences, roughly 23% of them seen just once. Another study also made use of these data, one on T cells expressing NK-cell markers. That work states: UMIs accompanied the 5'RACE template switching by which TCR beta cDNA was made.

Material: CD4+ T cells sorted from PBMCs, obtained approximately 13 days after vaccination. The receptor source for this set is a man in his forties or fifties who received an inactivated influenza vaccine.

V is TRBV7-2 and J is TRBJ1-6; D gene unclear. This CDR3 comprises 13 residues. In germline, CDR1 is SGHTA, CDR2 FQGNSA. V lost 5 bases to trimming and J lost 4 bases, with 6 bases between them. CDR3 in amino acids: CASSADYNSPLHF. The DNA of the CDR3 is TGTGCCAGCAGCGCGGATTATAATTCACCCCTCCACTTT.

This clonotype came up a few times. The rearrangement uses TRBV4-3 and TRBJ1-1, with 7 bases aligning to TRBD1. CDR1 is LGHNA, CDR2 YSLEER, per germline. With V trimmed by 3 bases and J by 1 base, 8 bases remained unmatched. This CDR3 is built from 16 residues. As DNA, the CDR3 is TGCGCCAGCAGCCACGAGACAGGGCGCCCGAACACTGAAGCTTTCTTT. Its protein product is CASSHETGRPNTEAFF.

The chain has TRBV2 and TRBJ2-1, with D possibly TRBD2 on 5 matching bases. Germline CDR1 SNHLY, CDR2 FYNNEI. V was shortened by 8 bases and J by 8 bases, with 16 bases between the two germline ends. This CDR3 comprises 13 residues. The CDR3, as DNA: TGTGCCAGCGTCAACACCGGACTCTATGAGCAGTTCTTC. Translated, it gives CASVNTGLYEQFF. Full variable domain (outside the CDR3, taken from reference TRBV2 and TRBJ2-1): EPEVTQTPSHQVTQMGQEVILRCVPISNHLYFYWYRQILGQKVEFLVSFYNNEISEKSEIFDDQFSVERPDGSNFTLKIRSTKLEDSAMYFCASVNTGLYEQFFGPGTRLTVL.

The CDR3 region has the DNA TGTGCCAGTTCCACTAGGAAGGGGCACAATGAGCAGTTCTTC. Residues: CASSTRKGHNEQFF. J is TRBJ2-1 and V is TRBV2, with D possibly being TRBD1 or TRBD2 (5 bases each). CDR3 length: 14 amino acids. The germline gives CDR1 SNHLY, CDR2 FYNNEI. The V gene lost 9 bases and the J gene lost 5 bases, with 17 bases spanning the gap.

This clonotype was counted between two and nine times. V gene TRBV4-1 combines with J gene TRBJ1-3, with 11 bases identical to TRBD1. Trimming at V came to 3 bases and at J to 3 bases, leaving 7 bases not matched to a gene. The CDR3 has 17 residues. Germline CDR1 is MGHRA and CDR2 is YSYEKL. CDR3 nucleotides: TGCGCCAGCAGCCAGCCCGGACAGGGGGCAGGTGGAAACACCATATATTTT. Its translation is CASSQPGQGAGGNTIYF.

This clonotype was recorded a few times. The chain is built from TRBV24-1 and TRBJ2-2, with TRBD2 matching 11 bases. The CDR3 covers 19 residues. Germline CDR1 and CDR2: KGHDR and SFDVKD. V trimming: 3 bases; J trimming: 0 bases; junction bases outside the gene matches: 8. CDR3 region: CATSDVGTSGYANTGELFF. CDR3 sequence (DNA): TGTGCCACCAGTGATGTCGGGACTAGCGGTTACGCGAACACCGGGGAGCTGTTTTTT.

This clonotype occurred a few times. The chain links TRBV12-3 or TRBV12-4 to TRBJ1-4; weak D call: TRBD1 (6 bases). The CDR3 contains 14 residues. The germline V and J ends were trimmed by 6 bases and 7 bases, with 15 bases remaining between them. CDR3 coding DNA: TGTGCCAGCAGCCTAGGGGGACAAGGTGAAAAACTGTTTTTT. It yields the protein CASSLGGQGEKLFF.

CDR3 sequence reads: CASRKAYEQYF. DNA of the CDR3: TGTGCCAGCAGGAAAGCTTACGAGCAGTACTTC. The genes are TRBV6-6 and TRBJ2-7; D not resolved. V lost 6 bases and J 4 bases, leaving 7 bases between the germline ends. CDR1 MNHNY and CDR2 SVGAGI come from the germline V gene (reference sequence). This CDR3 is built from 11 residues.

This chain uses TRBV5-1 with TRBJ2-2, with a possible D match to TRBD2 (5 bases). The CDR3 sequence is 15 residues long. The V and J ends lost 0 bases and 7 bases respectively, with 13 bases between them. Germline V lookup: CDR1 SGHRS, CDR2 YFSETQ. The CDR3 nucleotides are TGCGCCAGCAGCTTGGATCGCCCCGGGAACGGGGAGCTGTTTTTT. Its protein product is CASSLDRPGNGELFF.

The sample holds many counts of this clonotype. The V and J genes are TRBV5-1 and TRBJ2-7; D possibly uses TRBD1 or TRBD2 (5 bases each). The CDR3 has 17 amino acids. Per germline, CDR1 SGHRS and CDR2 YFSETQ. V lost 0 bases and J 1 base, leaving 17 bases between the germline ends. In DNA form, the CDR3 reads TGCGCCAGCAGCTTGGAGGGAGCAGGGTTTCGATCCTACGAGCAGTACTTC. This translates into CASSLEGAGFRSYEQYF. Full variable domain (missing parts from reference TRBV5-1 and TRBJ2-7): KAGVTQTPRYLIKTRGQQVTLSCSPISGHRSVSWYQQTPGQGLQFLFEYFSETQRNKGNFPGRFSGRQFSNSRSEMNVSTLELGDSALYLCASSLEGAGFRSYEQYFGPGTRLTVT.

This clonotype was counted a few times. The V call is TRBV20-1, the J call TRBJ1-2; 8 bases fit TRBD1. Trimming cost V 0 bases and J 3 bases; bases outside gene matches: 6. Germline V gene data show CDR1 as DFQATT and CDR2 as SNEGSKA (reference sequence). CDR3 length equals 15 residues. CDR3 sequence: CSARDDGQGYYGYTF. The CDR3, as DNA: TGCAGTGCTAGAGACGACGGACAGGGTTACTATGGCTACACCTTC.

Turning to this clonotype: A much more abundant neighbour one base away suggests this may be a read error. The chain carries TRBV9 and TRBJ1-1, with 7 bases matching TRBD1. The CDR3 is made up of 15 amino acids. After removal of 0 bases from V and 1 base from J, the junction contained 3 bases not matched to a gene. Germline V CDR1 and CDR2: SGDLS, YYNGEE. The CDR3 region has the DNA TGTGCCAGCAGCGTAGAAGGGACAGCGAACACTGAAGCTTTCTTT. Protein: CASSVEGTANTEAFF.

The rearrangement joins TRBV3-1 to TRBJ1-6; D is unresolved. Germline lookup yields CDR1 LGHDT and CDR2 YNNKEL (reference sequence). The ends were cut back, 0 bases at V and 13 bases at J, with 4 bases in the middle. CDR3 size: 11 residues. The CDR3 sequence is CASSQDGPLHF. Written as DNA, the CDR3 is TGTGCCAGCAGCCAAGACGGGCCCCTCCACTTT. The full variable domain, completed using reference TRBV3-1 and TRBJ1-6, is DTAVSQTPKYLVTQMGNDKSIKCEQNLGHDTMYWYKQDSKKFLKIMFSYNNKELIINETVPNRFSPKSPDKAHLNLHINSLELGDSAVYFCASSQDGPLHFGNGTRLTVT.

The chain combines TRBV6-2 or TRBV6-3 with TRBJ2-7; 7 bases map to TRBD1. This CDR3 spans 14 amino acids. Germline CDR1 is MNHEY and CDR2 is SVGEGT. V lost 2 bases, J lost 1 base, and 2 bases stayed unmatched. The CDR3 DNA sequence: TGTGCCAGCAGTTACCGGGACAGTTCCTACGAGCAGTACTTC. The encoded protein is CASSYRDSSYEQYF.

This clonotype was seen a handful of times. The V gene is TRBV5-1, the J gene TRBJ1-2; D not certain. The length of the CDR3 is 14 residues. Trimming removed 3 bases at V and 0 bases at J, with 9 bases between. Germline V gene sequence: CDR1 SGHRS, CDR2 YFSETQ. CDR3 loop: CASSSRFSNYGYTF. The CDR3 bases are TGCGCCAGCAGCTCGAGATTTTCTAACTATGGCTACACCTTC.

The chain is built from TRBV29-1 and TRBJ1-4; possible D gene TRBD1, 6 bases. V lost 5 bases, J lost 2 bases, and 15 bases lay in between. Per the germline V gene, CDR1 is SQVTM and CDR2 is ANQGSEA. CDR3 length: 15 residues. CDR3 in amino acids: CSVPQGGYTNEKLFF. In DNA form, the CDR3 reads TGCAGCGTTCCACAGGGTGGTTATACTAATGAAAAACTGTTTTTT.

This clonotype showed up just a few times. The J gene is TRBJ2-3, the V gene TRBV24-1; TRBD2 matches at 9 bases. The J segment lost 7 bases and the V segment lost 5 bases, leaving 6 bases of the junction unmatched. The CDR3 spans 14 residues. The germline gives CDR1 KGHDR, CDR2 SFDVKD. Here the CDR3 DNA reads TGTGCCACCAGTGGTGCGGGGGGGCCGAATACGCAGTATTTT. This encodes CATSGAGGPNTQYF.

This clonotype was counted between two and nine times. The chain joins TRBV4-3 to TRBJ2-5, with 7 positions matching TRBD2. This CDR3 is 16 amino acids long. Germline values: CDR1 LGHNA, CDR2 YSLEER. V trimming: 0 bases; J trimming: 5 bases; junction bases outside the gene matches: 9. The CDR3 loop reads CASSQDLGQGGETQYF. The CDR3 region has the DNA TGCGCCAGCAGCCAAGATCTTGGTCAGGGAGGGGAGACCCAGTACTTC.

This clonotype has just a few counts. The DNA of the CDR3 is TGTGCCAGCAGTTTTGTTCGGACCCAGTACTTC. As protein: CASSFVRTQYF. The chain carries TRBV28 and TRBJ2-5, with no clear D. This CDR3 comprises 11 residues. Germline V CDR1 and CDR2: MDHEN, SYDVKM. V was clipped by 3 bases and J by 7 bases, with 6 bases between them.

The chain couples TRBV28 to TRBJ2-2; 8 positions agree with TRBD1. This CDR3 contains 15 residues. J gave up 4 bases and V 5 bases, and 6 bases lay outside the gene matches. Germline CDR1 reads MDHEN; CDR2 reads SYDVKM. The CDR3 DNA is TGTGCCAGCAGTCAGTGGACAGGGTCCACCGGGGAGCTGTTTTTT. Translating it yields CASSQWTGSTGELFF.

The chain has TRBV20-1 and TRBJ2-7; 7 nucleotides line up with TRBD2. Germline loops: CDR1 DFQATT, CDR2 SNEGSKA (reference sequence). The CDR3 length is 16 residues. V shed 5 bases, J shed 0 bases, and the junction held 13 bases outside the gene matches. The DNA for the CDR3 is TGCAGTGCTCCGAGAGGGAGGGGCGCAGGCTCCTACGAGCAGTACTTC. It is translated as CSAPRGRGAGSYEQYF.